The clone carrying this T cell receptor (beta chain) was picked up a small number of times. Its cognate antigen is unknown. V dropped 4 bases and J dropped 2 bases, with 21 bases sitting between them. The CDR3 covers 17 residues. Germline assignment: CDR1 LGHNA and CDR2 YNFKEQ. The sample belongs to a study of T cells after yellow fever vaccination. Across the study: Each low-cell-number fraction was prepared by means of SMART-Seq v4 Ultra Low Input.

As TCR cDNA was made by 5'RACE template switching, a universal primer site and UMIs were added. TCRdb passed the 5' RACE reads through MiXCR, listing each CDR3 protein once. The table has 300,000 to 450,000 distinct CDR3 sequences, less than 9.5% seen once; the top ten hold under 20%. Findings of the study overall: In FACS-sorted repertoires, abundant clonotypes from the bulk population could appear as contaminants. Faster peaking, at day 5 versus 15, marked a secondary response that was weaker.

The gene calls are TRBV4-2 and TRBJ2-7; D ambiguous. Source: PBMCs, taken around 45 days after the first yellow fever vaccination. The receptor was derived from a man aged 18 to 35 who received the YFV17D yellow fever vaccine. The CDR3: CASSPSVSDTLTYEQYF. CDR3 bases: TGTGCCAGCAGCCCATCTGTTTCGGATACGCTTACCTACGAGCAGTACTTC.